This is a list of T cell receptor beta chains from one sample in a study of molecular identifiers for immune sequencing clone quantification. TCRdb fed the PCR reads into MiXCR, producing one record per CDR3 protein. The table records about 640,000 distinct CDR3 sequences, just under 20% of them present only once. What was sequenced was naive CD8+ T cells from blood, with Jurkat cell RNA spiked in. All receptors come from a human donor in good health. Some libraries in this study had Jurkat cell RNA spiked in. CDR3s include the opening cysteine and the closing phenylalanine or tryptophan. D genes are given only for firm matches. Clone size is stated in some rows and not others, as once, few, many or a class when expanded.

- TRBJ2-7 many TRBV28 CASCITREQYF TGTGCCAGCTGTATAACTCGTGAGCAGTACTTC
- TRBJ2-5 few TRBV6-1 CASSELRAGKGETQYF TGTGCCAGCAGTGAATTGCGGGCAGGGAAAGGGGAGACCCAGTACTTC
- TRBJ1-2 - TRBV13 CASSSGRIDYGYTF TGTGCCAGCAGCTCCGGACGGATAGACTATGGCTACACCTTC
TRBD2 TRBJ2-4 many TRBV7-9 CASSLSQGLAGSAKNIQYF TGTGCCAGCAGCTTATCACAGGGACTAGCGGGTTCAGCCAAAAACATTCAGTACTTC
TRBD2 TRBJ2-1 few TRBV19 CASSSGGALLNEQFF TGTGCCAGTAGTAGCGGGGGGGCCTTATTAAATGAGCAGTTCTTC
- TRBJ2-2 few TRBV4-3 CASSQVTGRSGGELFF TGCGCCAGCAGCCAAGTGACGGGCAGGTCGGGCGGGGAGCTGTTTTTT
- TRBJ2-1 - TRBV30 CAWSIQSYEQFF TGTGCCTGGAGTATTCAGAGCTATGAGCAGTTCTTC
- TRBJ1-2 many TRBV5-5 CASSLAGPVGAGYGYTF TGTGCCAGCAGCTTGGCCGGCCCCGTGGGGGCCGGCTATGGCTACACCTTC
- TRBJ2-7 many TRBV7-2 CASSSAPYEQYF TGTGCCAGCAGCTCGGCACCCTACGAGCAGTACTTC
TRBD1 TRBJ2-7 few TRBV9 CASSDGTATYEQYF TGTGCCAGCAGCGACGGGACAGCGACCTACGAGCAGTACTTC
- TRBJ2-7 many TRBV25-1 CASSNSGLTYEQYF TGTGCCAGCAGTAACTCGGGGCTGACCTACGAGCAGTACTTC
- TRBJ2-6 - TRBV7-6 CASSPWTLSGANVLTF TGTGCCAGCAGCCCCTGGACGCTCTCTGGGGCCAACGTCCTGACTTTC
TRBD2 TRBJ2-1 few TRBV14 CASSRILAGGYNEQFF TGTGCCAGCAGCCGAATCCTAGCGGGGGGCTACAATGAGCAGTTCTTC
- TRBJ2-2 few TRBV7-6 CASSGPGLYTGELFF TGTGCCAGCAGCGGCCCGGGGCTCTACACCGGGGAGCTGTTTTTT